This T cell receptor (beta chain) was identified in a study of CD8+ T cells in alopecia areata. About the research overall: Administration of oral tofacitinib to treated patients was at 5 to 10 mg twice daily. Treatment with tofacitinib (6 to 18 months) was followed by 6 months off drug. Points from the study as a whole: Relative to normal scalp, lesional scalp, especially alopecia totalis/universalis, showed higher clonality.

This clone was counted a few times. Its antigen is as yet unknown. cDNA serving as the sequencing template came from extracted, reverse transcribed RNA. Measured with immunoSEQ multiplex PCR; TCRdb has only the in-frame clones, and not every one. The sample includes 150,000 to 160,000 clones, around 55% of them seen just once. The germline CDR1 and CDR2 sequences are SQVTM and ANQGSEA. Trimming removed 0 bases from V and 0 bases from J, with 12 bases in between. CDR3 size: 16 residues. This TCR was recovered from a human donor with alopecia areata. Here the sequenced sample was CD8+ T cells sorted from blood, taken at week 0. The chain employs TRBV29-1 and TRBJ2-4; D not certain. In DNA form, the CDR3 reads TGCAGCGTTGAAGAGACTGCCTCGTTAGCCAAAAACATTCAGTACTTC. It is translated as CSVEETASLAKNIQYF.